This T cell receptor (beta chain) emerged from a study of beta chain features in type 1 diabetes. Expressed TCRB transcripts got sequenced, as all isolated RNA was reverse transcribed. Using immunoSEQ multiplex PCR, the repertoire was profiled, and TCRdb retains in-frame clones only, with some absent. The sample has under 450,000 clones; around 16% are singletons. There are 14 residues in the CDR3. With 5 bases clipped from V and 0 bases from J, the junction kept 4 bases outside the gene matches. CDR1 is MDHEN, CDR2 SYDVKM, per germline. Source material: naive CD4+ T cells from blood. This TCR was recovered from a woman younger than 30 in good health. The rearrangement links TRBV28 to TRBJ2-7, with TRBD1 matching 7 bases. The DNA of the CDR3 is TGTGCCAGCAGTCACCACAGGGGCTCCTACGAGCAGTACTTC. It yields the protein CASSHHRGSYEQYF.